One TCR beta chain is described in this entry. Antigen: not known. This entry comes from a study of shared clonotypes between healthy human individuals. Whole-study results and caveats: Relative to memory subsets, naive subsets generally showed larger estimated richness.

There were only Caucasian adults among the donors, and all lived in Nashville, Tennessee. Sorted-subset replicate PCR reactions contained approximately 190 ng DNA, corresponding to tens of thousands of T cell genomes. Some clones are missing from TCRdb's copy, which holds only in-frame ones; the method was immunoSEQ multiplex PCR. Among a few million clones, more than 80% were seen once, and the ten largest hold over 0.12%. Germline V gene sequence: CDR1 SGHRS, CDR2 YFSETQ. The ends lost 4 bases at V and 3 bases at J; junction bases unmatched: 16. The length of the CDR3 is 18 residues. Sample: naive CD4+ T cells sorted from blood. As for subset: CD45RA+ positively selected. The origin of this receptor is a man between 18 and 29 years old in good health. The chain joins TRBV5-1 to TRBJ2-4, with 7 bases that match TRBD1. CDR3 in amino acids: CASSHRDSGVWGKNIQYF. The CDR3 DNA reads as TGCGCCAGCAGCCACCGGGACAGTGGGGTCTGGGGCAAAAACATTCAGTACTTC.